This entry is about one TCR beta chain. Its specificity is not known. Study conclusions and caveats: Greatest tumor Treg TCR overlap was with tumor naive CD4+ cells.

Germline loops: CDR1 MGHRA, CDR2 YSYEKL. The CDR3 extends over 15 amino acids. V shed 1 base, J shed 2 bases, and the junction held 5 bases outside the gene matches. Semi-nested PCR with Nested Universal Primer A followed constant-region reverse priming of full-length variable regions. One entry per CDR3 protein, called by TCRdb with MiXCR from the 5' RACE reads. The sample contains 20,000 to 25,000 distinct CDR3 sequences, about 30% of which appear only once. The sample comprised tumor-infiltrating naive CD4+ T cells sorted from the breast tumor. As for subset: naive CD4+ T cells, CD4+CD45RA+CD25-. The V gene is TRBV4-1, the J gene TRBJ2-7, with TRBD2 matching 7 bases. The receptor was isolated from a female donor with breast cancer. The CDR3: CASSQGLAVTYEQYF. CDR3 bases: TGCGCCAGCAGCCAAGGGCTAGCGGTTACCTACGAGCAGTACTTC.